Included here is one TCR beta chain sequence, with context. Its antigen is still unknown. This record belongs to a study of human T cells and chemical hapten exposure. Specified time point: patch test 3, about 24 weeks after DPC sensitization. Specified treatment: therapeutic diphenylcyclopropenone sensitization with weekly scalp DPC. Overall study results and limits: Those TCRs sitting above 1 in 1000 frequency stayed the same with DPC sensitization.

TCRdb independently ran MiXCR on the RACE reads; one entry per CDR3 protein. The sample gives about 97,000 distinct CDR3 sequences, 27% of which show up once; about 9.4% is in the top ten. Here the sequenced sample was whole blood, taken in connection with sensitization to the hapten diphenylcyclopropenone (DPC). This clonotype originated in a man aged 35 to 55 with alopecia areata. Some clones in this sample may be carry-over from other donors' samples.

This CDR3 reads CASSLKATGGNTIYF. In nucleotides, the CDR3 is TGTGCCAGCAGCTTGAAGGCAACCGGAGGAAACACCATATATTTT. This chain links TRBV5-4 with TRBJ1-3; unclear D gene. Germline V gene data show CDR1 as SGHNT and CDR2 as YYREEE (reference sequence). This CDR3 contains 15 residues. V gave up 1 base and J gave up 4 bases, with 12 bases separating them.